Listed here are 29 T cell receptor beta chains from one sample, sequenced in a study of blood T cell repertoires in COVID-19. The table came from immunoSEQ multiplex PCR; TCRdb's copy has only in-frame clones and leaves some out. The sample lists over 200,000 clones, roughly 90% occurring once. The sequencing sample was made of PBMCs or T cells enriched from blood (not recorded which). The receptors were gathered from a man aged 18 to 29 with acute COVID-19.

In nucleotides, the CDR3 is TGTGCCAGTAGTATTGGGGGACTAGCGGGAATATGGGTATCTGGGGCCAACGTCCTGACTTTC. Translation gives CASSIGGLAGIWVSGANVLTF. The V and J genes are TRBV19 and TRBJ2-6; 13 nucleotides match TRBD2. The germline CDR1 and CDR2 sequences are LNHDA and SQIVND (reference sequence). The CDR3 is made up of 21 amino acids. The V and J ends lost 3 bases and 1 base, in that order; junction bases with no gene match: 12.

The J gene is TRBJ2-1, the V gene TRBV4-1; 12 bases align to TRBD2. This CDR3 comprises 18 residues. The germline V gene has CDR1 MGHRA and CDR2 YSYEKL. V was pared by 4 bases and J by 6 bases, with 13 bases of the junction left unmatched. CDR3 in amino acids: CASSLGGSSGRVSNEQFF. Written as DNA, the CDR3 is TGCGCCAGCAGCCTCGGGGGTTCTAGCGGGAGGGTTTCCAATGAGCAGTTCTTC.

This rearrangement joins TRBV25-1 to TRBJ2-2; 9 bases line up with TRBD2. CDR1 is MGHDK, CDR2 SYGVNS, per germline. The CDR3 contains 16 residues. V lost 4 bases and J lost 7; bases outside the gene matches: 10. CDR3 sequence reads: CASSAVAGDWIGELFF. In nucleotides, the CDR3 is TGTGCCAGCAGTGCCGTAGCGGGAGATTGGATCGGGGAGCTGTTTTTT.

The V gene is TRBV7-9, the J gene TRBJ1-2; TRBD1 matches at 8 bases. CDR1 and CDR2 (germline): SEHNR, FQNEAQ (reference sequence). The V segment lost 1 base and the J segment 4 bases; nucleotides outside the gene matches: 11. CDR3 size: 17 residues. The CDR3 loop is CASSLGGQDFGTYGYTF. In DNA form, the CDR3 reads TGTGCCAGCAGCTTAGGGGGACAGGATTTCGGGACCTATGGCTACACCTTC.

There are a few counts of this clone. J is TRBJ2-7 and V is TRBV4-1; D remains ambiguous. CDR1 is MGHRA and CDR2 is YSYEKL in the germline V gene. This CDR3 spans 14 amino acids. V was pared by 3 bases and J by 5 bases, with 14 bases between. The CDR3 here is CASSQIYGGHEQYF. As DNA, the CDR3 is TGCGCCAGCAGCCAGATTTATGGTGGCCACGAGCAGTACTTC.

This clone has just one count. This chain connects TRBV19 to TRBJ2-1, with 12 positions matching TRBD2. In germline, CDR1 is LNHDA, CDR2 SQIVND (reference sequence). V lost 5 bases, J lost 0 bases, and 8 bases stayed unmatched. The CDR3 sequence is 18 residues long. The CDR3 bases are TGTGCCAGTAGTCCGGGACTAGCGGGTTTTAGCTCCTACAATGAGCAGTTCTTC. It specifies CASSPGLAGFSSYNEQFF.

The V call is TRBV7-2, the J call TRBJ1-1, with 10 positions matching TRBD1. The CDR3 consists of 15 residues. Trimming cost V 5 bases and J 4 bases; bases outside gene matches: 7. Germline loops: CDR1 SGHTA, CDR2 FQGNSA. The CDR3: CASSAPGQGFTEAFF. CDR3 sequence (DNA): TGTGCCAGCAGCGCCCCGGGACAGGGGTTCACTGAAGCTTTCTTT.

In this sample, this clone turned up a few times. The CDR3 loop is CASSLQTGARSGANVLTF. CDR3 DNA sequence: TGTGCCAGCAGCTTACAGACAGGGGCGCGCTCTGGGGCCAACGTCCTGACTTTC. This sequence joins TRBV21-1 and TRBJ2-6; the table calls TRBD1, which could not be checked here. TRBV21-1 is described as a pseudogene. This CDR3 region has 18 residues.

This clone appeared a single time. This sequence joins TRBV6-5 and TRBJ1-4, with no clear D. Between the trimmed V and J ends, which lost 6 bases and 8 bases, there was a span of 13 bases. The CDR3 has 13 amino acids. Germline V gene data show CDR1 as MNHEY and CDR2 as SVGAGI. CDR3 residues: CASRPGRGEKLFF. The CDR3, as DNA: TGTGCCAGCAGACCCGGACGGGGAGAAAAACTGTTTTTT.

The V and J genes are TRBV7-8 and TRBJ2-1, with D tentatively TRBD1 (6 bases). V gave up 1 base and J gave up 8 bases, with 12 bases separating them. This CDR3 has 14 amino acids. The germline V gene encodes CDR1 SGHVS and CDR2 FQNEAQ. In DNA, the CDR3 is TGTGCCAGCAGCTTAGTTGCAGGGGACGATGAGCAGTTCTTC. It yields the protein CASSLVAGDDEQFF.

CDR3 sequence (DNA): TGTGCCAGCAGCCTACGACAGGAAAATTCACCCCTCCACTTT. Translation gives CASSLRQENSPLHF. The chain couples TRBV7-6 to TRBJ1-6, with D perhaps TRBD1 (6 bases). This CDR3 is 14 amino acids long. Trimming took 5 bases from V and 7 from J, leaving 12 bases between them. The germline CDR1 and CDR2 sequences are SGHVS and FNYEAQ. The complete variable domain, with remaining parts taken from reference TRBV7-6 and TRBJ1-6, reads GAGVSQSPRYKVTKRGQDVALRCDPISGHVSLYWYRQALGQGPEFLTYFNYEAQQDKSGLPNDRFSAERPEGSISTLTIQRTEQRDSAMYRCASSLRQENSPLHFGNGTRLTVT.

CDR3: CASSQDGGSGRNEQFF. In DNA form, the CDR3 reads TGTGCCAGCAGCCAAGATGGAGGTAGCGGGAGGAATGAGCAGTTCTTC. The J gene is TRBJ2-1, the V gene TRBV4-2; TRBD2 aligns across 10 bases. The CDR3 is made up of 16 amino acids. Losses at the gene ends were 0 bases for V and 7 bases for J; bases not matched to a gene: 6. From germline, CDR1 is LGHNA and CDR2 YNFKEQ.

In regard to this clone: This CDR3 is also generated by other DNA sequences in the sample. V gene TRBV9 combines with J gene TRBJ2-3; TRBD2 aligns across 12 bases. The length of the CDR3 is 16 residues. In germline, CDR1 is SGDLS, CDR2 YYNGEE. V shed 3 bases, J shed 6 bases, and the junction held 8 bases outside the gene matches. Here the CDR3 reads CASSAGLAGITDTQYF. CDR3 DNA: TGTGCCAGCAGCGCTGGACTAGCGGGAATCACTGATACGCAGTATTTT. Supplemented by reference TRBV9 and TRBJ2-3, the full variable domain reads DSGVTQTPKHLITATGQRVTLRCSPRSGDLSVYWYQQSLDQGLQFLIQYYNGEERAKGNILERFSAQQFPDLHSELNLSSLELGDSALYFCASSAGLAGITDTQYFGPGTRLTVL.

In its sample, this clone was seen once. The gene calls are TRBV4-1 and TRBJ1-5; 12 positions agree with TRBD1. J gave up 2 bases and V 2 bases, and 4 bases lay outside the gene matches. CDR3 length: 17 residues. The germline V gene has CDR1 MGHRA and CDR2 YSYEKL. Here the CDR3 reads CASSQIGTGGGNQPQHF. The CDR3 region has the DNA TGCGCCAGCAGCCAAATAGGGACAGGGGGCGGCAATCAGCCCCAGCATTTT.

This clone has just a few counts. The rearrangement links TRBV19 to TRBJ2-3; TRBD2 agrees at 11 bases. The CDR3 loop spans 13 amino acids. CDR1 LNHDA and CDR2 SQIVND come from the germline V gene (reference sequence). V lost 8 bases and J lost 4; bases outside the gene matches: 2. CDR3 in amino acids: CASHSGRADTQYF. The DNA of the CDR3 is TGTGCCAGTCATAGCGGGAGGGCAGATACGCAGTATTTT.

The V gene is TRBV10-3, the J gene TRBJ1-5; 7 bases agree with TRBD1. Germline trimming cut 6 bases from V and 1 base from J; bases unmatched to any gene: 6. CDR1 and CDR2 (germline): ENHRY, SYGVKD. This CDR3 spans 15 amino acids. Here the CDR3 DNA reads TGTGCCATCAGCACCGGACAGGAAAGCAATCAGCCCCAGCATTTT. It translates to CAISTGQESNQPQHF.

V gene TRBV18 combines with J gene TRBJ1-4; D gene ambiguous. V shed 3 bases and J shed 5 bases, with 10 bases lying between them. Germline CDR1 KGHSH, CDR2 LQKENI. The CDR3 totals 14 residues. Here the CDR3 reads CASSPTQRNEKLFF. The CDR3 nucleotides are TGTGCCAGCTCACCGACTCAACGGAATGAAAAACTGTTTTTT.

V usage is TRBV2 and J usage is TRBJ2-2, with TRBD2 matching over 7 bases. Trimming cost V 6 bases and J 5 bases; bases outside gene matches: 3. The CDR3 has 13 residues. The V gene's germline CDR1 is SNHLY and CDR2 FYNNEI. CDR3: CASRWGGTGELFF. The CDR3 bases are TGTGCCAGCAGATGGGGGGGGACCGGGGAGCTGTTTTTT.

The chain employs TRBV5-4 and TRBJ2-7; TRBD1 matches at 7 bases. The CDR3 has 18 residues. V shed 4 bases, J shed 0 bases, and the junction held 16 bases outside the gene matches. Looked up from germline, CDR1 is SGHNT and CDR2 is YYREEE (reference sequence). CDR3 sequence reads: CASSPGIEDRMSSYEQYF. CDR3 coding DNA: TGTGCCAGCAGCCCCGGAATAGAGGACAGGATGAGCTCCTACGAGCAGTACTTC.

The rearrangement uses TRBV7-4 and TRBJ1-1; D not certain. The CDR3 has 14 residues. In germline, CDR1 is SGHVT, CDR2 SQSDAQ. Trimming took 6 bases from V and 3 from J, leaving 14 bases between them. The CDR3 region is CASRRPGRDTEAFF. As DNA, the CDR3 is TGTGCCAGCAGACGACCCGGGAGGGACACTGAAGCTTTCTTT. The variable domain in full, with the rest retrieved from reference TRBV7-4 and TRBJ1-1, is GAGVSQSPRYKVAKRGRDVALRCDSISGHVTLYWYRQTLGQGSEVLTYSQSDAQRDKSGRPSGRFSAERPERSVSTLKIQRTEQGDSAVYLCASRRPGRDTEAFFGQGTRLTVV.

The chain carries TRBV14 and TRBJ1-1; D gene uncertain. The ends were cut back, 0 bases at V and 3 bases at J, with 17 bases in the middle. There are 17 residues in the CDR3. Germline V lookup: CDR1 SGHDN, CDR2 FVKESK. Written as DNA, the CDR3 is TGTGCCAGCAGCCAAGAAATCATGTGGTTACGGGACACTGAAGCTTTCTTT. Translated: CASSQEIMWLRDTEAFF.

V usage is TRBV6-4 and J usage is TRBJ1-3; no clear D gene. CDR1 is MRHNA and CDR2 is SNTAGT in the germline V gene. CDR3 length: 14 residues. The ends were cut back, 4 bases at V and 0 bases at J, with 7 bases in the middle. The CDR3 loop is CASSATASGNTIYF. The CDR3 DNA reads as TGTGCCAGCAGTGCTACAGCCTCTGGAAACACCATATATTTT.

The chain employs TRBV7-9 and TRBJ1-6; a possible D gene is TRBD1 (6 bases). Trimming stripped 5 bases from V and 10 bases from J, with 12 bases between. The germline V gene encodes CDR1 SEHNR and CDR2 FQNEAQ (reference sequence). The CDR3 consists of 13 residues. The CDR3 region is CASSSDGGSPLHF. CDR3 in DNA: TGTGCCAGCAGCAGCGATGGGGGCTCACCCCTCCACTTT. The full variable domain, its missing parts supplied by reference TRBV7-9 and TRBJ1-6, is DTGVSQNPRHKITKRGQNVTFRCDPISEHNRLYWYRQTLGQGPEFLTYFQNEAQLEKSRLLSDRFSAERPKGSFSTLEIQRTEQGDSAMYLCASSSDGGSPLHFGNGTRLTVT.

This sequence joins TRBV5-1 and TRBJ2-3, with 7 bases matching TRBD2. The CDR3 is made up of 13 amino acids. Germline lookup yields CDR1 SGHRS and CDR2 YFSETQ. V was pared by 5 bases and J by 0 bases, with 0 bases of the junction left unmatched. In DNA form, the CDR3 reads TGCGCCAGCAGGGGAGGGAGCACAGATACGCAGTATTTT. The encoded protein is CASRGGSTDTQYF. The whole variable domain, filled in from reference TRBV5-1 and TRBJ2-3, reads KAGVTQTPRYLIKTRGQQVTLSCSPISGHRSVSWYQQTPGQGLQFLFEYFSETQRNKGNFPGRFSGRQFSNSRSEMNVSTLELGDSALYLCASRGGSTDTQYFGPGTRLTVL.

This clone was recorded a few times. The genes are TRBV30 and TRBJ2-5, with D maybe TRBD2 (6 bases). CDR3 length: 12 residues. V was pared by 1 base and J by 4 bases, with 7 bases between. Looked up from germline, CDR1 is GTSNPN and CDR2 is SVGIG (reference sequence). CDR3 DNA sequence: TGTGCCTGGAGTGCGGGAGTAGAGACCCAGTACTTC. This codes for CAWSAGVETQYF. The variable domain in full, completed from reference TRBV30 and TRBJ2-5, reads SQTIHQWPATLVQPVGSPLSLECTVEGTSNPNLYWYRQAAGRGLQLLFYSVGIGQISSEVPQNLSASRPQDRQFILSSKKLLLSDSGFYLCAWSAGVETQYFGPGTRLLVL.

This rearrangement joins TRBV7-3 to TRBJ2-3, with D possibly matching TRBD2 (6 bases). The germline CDR1 and CDR2 sequences are SGHTA and FQGTGA. The V end was cut by 5 bases, the J end by 5 bases, with 14 bases between. The CDR3 runs 14 residues. CDR3 coding DNA: TGTGCCAGCAGCCGTACGGGGGTGGGAGATACGCAGTATTTT. This sequence encodes CASSRTGVGDTQYF.

Comment on this clone: This sample includes further DNA sequences coding for the same CDR3. The gene calls are TRBV12-3 or TRBV12-4 and TRBJ1-2, with 7 nucleotides matching TRBD1. Trimming cost V 6 bases and J 2 bases; bases outside gene matches: 3. CDR3 length equals 13 residues. In nucleotides, the CDR3 is TGTGCCAGCAGCCTGGGACAGAACTATGGCTACACCTTC. Its translation is CASSLGQNYGYTF.

The chain recombines TRBV3-1 (or the pseudogene TRBV3-2) with TRBJ2-1; tentatively, D is TRBD1 (5 bases). Trimming took off 1 base at V and 3 bases at J, with 13 bases between the two ends. This CDR3 is 16 amino acids long. Germline-derived CDR1 and CDR2 are LGHDT and YNNKEL (reference sequence). CDR3 residues: CASSQVLGRDYNEQFF. CDR3 in DNA: TGTGCCAGCAGCCAAGTCCTTGGCAGGGACTACAATGAGCAGTTCTTC.

The genes are TRBV25-1 and TRBJ2-3; 11 bases map to TRBD1. The CDR3 has 17 amino acids. V was clipped by 8 bases and J by 5 bases; unmatched bases: 15. CDR1 and CDR2 from the germline V gene are MGHDK and SYGVNS. The DNA for the CDR3 is TGTGCCAGCGAGTCGAGAGCGGGACAGGGGGAAGAAGATACGCAGTATTTT. It encodes CASESRAGQGEEDTQYF.